This is a list of T cell receptor beta chains from one sample in a study of T cells in localized non-small cell lung cancer. Assay: immunoSEQ multiplex PCR; the TCRdb copy retains only in-frame clones and omits some. The table has 20,000 or so clones, 90% seen once. This sample comprised peripheral blood, obtained before any cancer treatment. The source is a woman aged 35-75 years with stage I lung adenocarcinoma. The CDR3 runs from the conserved cysteine through the conserved F or W. The D gene is left open where the match is weak. Clone sizes are given selectively: once, few, many, or a class where the clone is expanded.

v_gene: TRBV4-3
abundance: once
d_gene: NA
j_gene: TRBJ2-1
CDR3aa: CASSQDPSAEQFF
CDR3nt: TGCGCCAGCAGCCAAGACCCTAGCGCAGAGCAGTTCTTC

v_gene: TRBV18
abundance: NA
d_gene: NA
j_gene: TRBJ1-5
CDR3aa: CASSPERDSNQPQHF
CDR3nt: TGTGCCAGCTCACCTGAGAGGGACAGCAATCAGCCCCAGCATTTT

v_gene: TRBV28
abundance: NA
d_gene: NA
j_gene: TRBJ1-3
CDR3aa: CASRPGDGSGNTIYF
CDR3nt: TGTGCCAGCAGACCCGGGGACGGCTCTGGAAACACCATATATTTT

v_gene: TRBV7-2
abundance: NA
d_gene: NA
j_gene: TRBJ1-1
CDR3aa: CASSFFLDPNTEAFF
CDR3nt: TGTGCCAGCAGCTTCTTCCTGGACCCGAACACTGAAGCTTTCTTT

v_gene: TRBV11-2
abundance: NA
d_gene: NA
j_gene: TRBJ2-5
CDR3aa: CASSLGLQETQYF
CDR3nt: TGTGCCAGCAGCTTAGGGCTCCAAGAGACCCAGTACTTC

v_gene: TRBV7-3
abundance: NA
d_gene: NA
j_gene: TRBJ1-5
CDR3aa: CASSVNENQPQHF
CDR3nt: TGTGCCAGCAGCGTTAATGAAAATCAGCCCCAGCATTTT

v_gene: TRBV13
abundance: NA
d_gene: NA
j_gene: TRBJ2-7
CDR3aa: CASSPLPGLEQYF
CDR3nt: TGTGCCAGCAGCCCCCTTCCGGGCCTCGAGCAGTACTTC

v_gene: TRBV29-1
abundance: NA
d_gene: TRBD2
j_gene: TRBJ2-1
CDR3aa: CSASSGGSYNEQFF
CDR3nt: TGCAGCGCCAGCTCCGGGGGGTCCTACAATGAGCAGTTCTTC

v_gene: TRBV7-2
abundance: NA
d_gene: NA
j_gene: TRBJ2-5
CDR3aa: CASSHGGRGETQYF
CDR3nt: TGTGCCAGCAGCCACGGGGGGCGAGGAGAGACCCAGTACTTC

v_gene: TRBV6-6
abundance: NA
d_gene: TRBD1
j_gene: TRBJ2-5
CDR3aa: CASSRGQGASQETQYF
CDR3nt: TGTGCCAGCAGTAGGGGACAGGGGGCGAGCCAAGAGACCCAGTACTTC

v_gene: TRBV28
abundance: NA
d_gene: NA
j_gene: TRBJ1-2
CDR3aa: CASSLGTLNYGYTF
CDR3nt: TGTGCCAGCAGTTTGGGGACGCTGAACTATGGCTACACCTTC

v_gene: TRBV6-1
abundance: NA
d_gene: NA
j_gene: TRBJ1-1
CDR3aa: CASSRSRGNTEAFF
CDR3nt: TGTGCCAGCAGTCGATCCCGGGGGAACACTGAAGCTTTCTTT

v_gene: TRBV9
abundance: NA
d_gene: TRBD2
j_gene: TRBJ2-5
CDR3aa: CASSVGLAGETQYF
CDR3nt: TGTGCCAGCAGCGTAGGACTAGCGGGAGAGACCCAGTACTTC

v_gene: TRBV4-1
abundance: NA
d_gene: TRBD2
j_gene: TRBJ2-5
CDR3aa: CASSLQVLSGSPQETQYF
CDR3nt: TGCGCCAGCAGCCTTCAGGTATTAAGCGGGAGCCCCCAAGAGACCCAGTACTTC